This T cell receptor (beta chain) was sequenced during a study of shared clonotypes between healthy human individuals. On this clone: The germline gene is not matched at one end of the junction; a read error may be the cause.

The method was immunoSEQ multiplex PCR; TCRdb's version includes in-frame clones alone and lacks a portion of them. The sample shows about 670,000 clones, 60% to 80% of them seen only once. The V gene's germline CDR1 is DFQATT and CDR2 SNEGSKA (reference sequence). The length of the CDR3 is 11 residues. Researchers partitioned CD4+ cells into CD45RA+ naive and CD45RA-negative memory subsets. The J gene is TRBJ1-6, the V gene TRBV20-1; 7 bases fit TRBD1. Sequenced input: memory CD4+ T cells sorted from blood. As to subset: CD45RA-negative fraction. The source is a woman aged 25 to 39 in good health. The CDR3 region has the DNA TGCAGCGCTAACAGGGGACCACCCCTCCACTTT. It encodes CSANRGPPLHF.